Below are 9 T cell receptor beta chains sequenced from a single sample in a study of human T cells and chemical hapten exposure. Sequencing started from total RNA isolated from unfractionated whole blood. MiXCR, applied by TCRdb to the 5' RACE reads, yields one record per CDR3 protein. The table includes about 80,000 distinct CDR3 sequences, 7% to 8% detected once. The receptor source for this set is a male donor in good health.

This clonotype came up many times. The chain couples TRBV20-1 to TRBJ2-3, with TRBD1 matching 8 bases. Per germline, CDR1 DFQATT and CDR2 SNEGSKA (reference sequence). CDR3 length equals 16 residues. The ends lost 4 bases at V and 1 base at J; junction bases unmatched: 10. The CDR3 region is CSAIILPGQGTDTQYF. CDR3 coding DNA: TGCAGTGCTATAATTCTACCGGGACAGGGCACAGATACGCAGTATTTT.

V usage is TRBV11-2 and J usage is TRBJ2-3; 9 nucleotides line up with TRBD2. V trimming: 0 bases; J trimming: 1 base; junction bases outside the gene matches: 5. The CDR3 has 17 residues. Germline CDR1 reads SGHAT; CDR2 reads FQNNGV. Here the CDR3 reads CASSLDKQRGGTDTQYF. CDR3 nucleotides: TGTGCCAGCAGCTTAGATAAACAGCGGGGGGGCACAGATACGCAGTATTTT.

This clonotype came up many times. The chain recombines TRBV12-3 or TRBV12-4 with TRBJ1-2; maybe TRBD1 (6 bases). CDR3 length: 15 amino acids. Trimming shortened V by 5 bases and J by 1 base, and 14 bases separated the two germline ends. CDR3 bases: TGTGCCAGCAGTCAGACAGGTCTCGGTAACTATGGCTACACCTTC. Residues: CASSQTGLGNYGYTF.

At least ten counts were recorded for this clonotype. The V gene is TRBV4-2, the J gene TRBJ1-2; 8 bases align to TRBD1. The CDR3 length is 15 residues. Germline CDR1 reads LGHNA; CDR2 reads YNFKEQ. V was pared by 1 base and J by 3 bases, with 4 bases of the junction left unmatched. CDR3 nucleotide sequence: TGTGCCAGCAGCCAAGGGTTACAGGGGGACTATGGCTACACCTTC. Protein product: CASSQGLQGDYGYTF.

This clonotype was observed a few times. The rearrangement links TRBV11-3 to TRBJ2-1; TRBD1 is a possible D gene (7 bases). Germline assignment: CDR1 SGHNT and CDR2 YENEEA. This CDR3 is built from 15 residues. Trimming took off 4 bases at V and 7 bases at J, with 17 bases between the two ends. CDR3 amino acids: CASSSSGGGGNEQFF. As DNA, the CDR3 is TGTGCCAGCAGCTCATCAGGGGGAGGTGGGAATGAGCAGTTCTTC.

This clonotype was counted a few times. This chain links TRBV18 with TRBJ1-1; D is possibly TRBD1 (6 bases). Germline V gene lookup returns CDR1 KGHSH and CDR2 LQKENI. The length of the CDR3 is 14 residues. Between the trimmed V and J ends, which lost 3 bases and 1 base, there was a span of 9 bases. CDR3 DNA: TGTGCCAGCTCACCTACAGGGAAGAACACTGAAGCTTTCTTT. Amino acids: CASSPTGKNTEAFF.

This clonotype was recorded many times. The chain combines TRBV5-1 with TRBJ2-3; D is possibly TRBD2 (6 bases). V was cut by 5 bases and J by 4 bases, with 14 bases left in between. The CDR3 is 14 amino acids. CDR1 SGHRS and CDR2 YFSETQ come from the germline V gene. CDR3 amino acids: CASRQTSGADTQYF. CDR3 coding DNA: TGCGCCAGCAGGCAGACTAGTGGCGCAGATACGCAGTATTTT. The whole variable domain, remainder taken from reference TRBV5-1 and TRBJ2-3, is KAGVTQTPRYLIKTRGQQVTLSCSPISGHRSVSWYQQTPGQGLQFLFEYFSETQRNKGNFPGRFSGRQFSNSRSEMNVSTLELGDSALYLCASRQTSGADTQYFGPGTRLTVL.

This clonotype was counted only a few times. Lacking the conserved final phenylalanine or tryptophan, this CDR3 likely reflects a read error. The DNA is left out, because the CDR3 cannot be placed on it with certainty; the CDR3 is given as TCRdb lists it. This chain links TRBV6-6 with TRBJ2-3. Germline V gene sequence: CDR1 MNHNY, CDR2 SVGAGI (reference sequence). 9 amino acids form the CDR3, both terminal residues included. The CDR3 sequence is CASSYVMYV.

The sample holds many counts of this clonotype. The chain employs TRBV25-1 and TRBJ1-1, with TRBD1 matching over 12 bases. V lost 4 bases, J lost 2 bases, and 14 bases stayed unmatched. The CDR3 totals 19 residues. CDR1 MGHDK and CDR2 SYGVNS come from the germline V gene. In nucleotides, the CDR3 is TGTGCCAGCAGTGGGGACCTAACCGGGACAGGGGGCTTAAACACTGAAGCTTTCTTT. Its protein product is CASSGDLTGTGGLNTEAFF.